The rows below give T cell receptor beta chains drawn from one sample of a study of OX40 agonist ivuxolimab in advanced cancers. The table came from immunoSEQ multiplex PCR; TCRdb's copy has only in-frame clones and leaves some out. The data show roughly 61,000 clones, 82% seen once. The specimen was CD4+ or CD8+ T cells sorted from blood, collected in a trial of the OX40 agonist ivuxolimab. These receptors were collected from an adult with an advanced solid tumor such as melanoma, head and neck, liver or kidney cancer. CDR3s include the opening cysteine and the closing phenylalanine or tryptophan. The D gene is left open where the match is weak. The listing skips clone size in some rows; elsewhere it reads once, few, many or a size class.

v_call	d_call	j_call	clone_size	cdr3_aa	cdr3_nt
TRBV5-1	TRBD1	TRBJ1-2	-	CASSRGTDNNYGYTF	TGCGCCAGCAGCCGCGGGACAGACAACAACTATGGCTACACCTTC
TRBV28	-	TRBJ1-2	-	CASSSLPNYGYTF	TGTGCCAGCAGTTCCCTCCCTAACTATGGCTACACCTTC
TRBV27	TRBD1	TRBJ1-1	few	CASSSDRGETTEAFF	TGTGCCAGCAGTTCCGACAGGGGGGAGACCACTGAAGCTTTCTTT
TRBV5-6	-	TRBJ2-5	-	CASSLIWSPGTQYF	TGTGCCAGCAGCTTGATTTGGAGTCCGGGGACCCAGTACTTC
TRBV7-8	TRBD2	TRBJ2-1	-	CASSFGTSGYNEQFF	TGTGCCAGCAGCTTCGGGACTAGCGGATACAATGAGCAGTTCTTC
TRBV14	-	TRBJ2-7	-	CASSQSTDYSYEQYF	TGTGCCAGCAGCCAATCCACGGACTATTCCTACGAGCAGTACTTC
TRBV7-8	-	TRBJ2-3	-	CASSPASLGASTDTQYF	TGTGCCAGCAGCCCCGCTTCGTTAGGCGCCTCCACAGATACGCAGTATTTT
TRBV18	-	TRBJ2-1	-	CASSQVGPHEQFF	TGTGCCAGCTCACAAGTAGGCCCACATGAGCAGTTCTTC
TRBV7-9	-	TRBJ2-3	-	CASSLAERASTDTQYF	TGTGCCAGCAGCTTAGCGGAACGGGCAAGCACAGATACGCAGTATTTT
TRBV19	TRBD2	TRBJ2-1	once	CASSMGGSGYNEQFF	TGTGCCAGTAGTATGGGAGGGAGTGGGTACAATGAGCAGTTCTTC
TRBV5-1	TRBD2	TRBJ2-1	-	CASRAGLAGSNEQFF	TGCGCCAGCAGAGCGGGACTAGCGGGAAGCAATGAGCAGTTCTTC
TRBV29-1	-	TRBJ2-3	-	CSVEHWTDTQYF	TGCAGCGTTGAACACTGGACAGATACGCAGTATTTT
TRBV30	TRBD1	TRBJ2-3	few	CAWSPRTGRQYF	TGTGCCTGGAGTCCCAGGACAGGGAGGCAGTATTTT
TRBV18	-	TRBJ1-5	-	CASSPQTVTSNQPQHF	TGTGCCAGCTCACCACAAACAGTTACTAGCAATCAGCCCCAGCATTTT
TRBV7-9	-	TRBJ1-2	-	CASSLGGGSGYTF	TGTGCCAGCAGCCTAGGGGGGGGCTCTGGCTACACCTTC
TRBV18	-	TRBJ2-7	-	CASSPLGVSEQYF	TGTGCCAGCTCACCACTAGGGGTGTCCGAGCAGTACTTC
TRBV5-6	-	TRBJ1-6	-	CASSLDQDSPLHF	TGTGCCAGCAGCTTGGATCAGGACTCACCCCTCCACTTT
TRBV6-1	-	TRBJ1-5	-	CASRTGHSNQPQHF	TGTGCCAGCAGGACGGGACATAGCAATCAGCCCCAGCATTTT
TRBV28	TRBD1	TRBJ1-5	once	CASSSGTGSFYQPQHF	TGTGCCAGCAGTTCCGGGACAGGGTCGTTTTATCAGCCCCAGCATTTT
TRBV7-9	-	TRBJ2-5	many	CASSLGVQETQYF	TGTGCCAGCAGCCTGGGAGTGCAAGAGACCCAGTACTTC
TRBV11-2	TRBD1	TRBJ1-1	-	CASSTTRGRTNTEAFF	TGTGCCAGCAGCACCACCAGGGGGCGCACGAACACTGAAGCTTTCTTT
TRBV10-1	TRBD2	TRBJ2-1	once	CASSDSGSDEQFF	TGCGCCAGCAGTGACAGCGGGAGCGATGAGCAGTTCTTC
TRBV2	TRBD2	TRBJ2-1	-	CASSLAGRYNEQFF	TGTGCCAGCAGTTTAGCGGGAAGGTACAATGAGCAGTTCTTC